Below are 29 T cell receptor beta chains sequenced from a single sample in a study of immune evolution from preneoplasia to lung adenocarcinoma. Sequenced by immunoSEQ multiplex PCR; TCRdb stores in-frame clones only, minus some. This sample has 30,000 to 45,000 clones, with about 74% found just once. The sequenced material came from FFPE invasive lung adenocarcinoma tissue. The receptors here all came from a person between 60 and 69 years old with lung adenocarcinoma.

The chain has TRBV6-5 and TRBJ2-1; tentative D call: TRBD2 (7 bases). From germline, CDR1 is MNHEY and CDR2 SVGAGI. The CDR3 has 16 residues. V lost 3 bases to trimming and J lost 7 bases, with 19 bases between them. The CDR3 sequence is CASSYRGAGQANEQFF. CDR3 coding DNA: TGTGCCAGCAGTTATCGGGGGGCGGGCCAAGCGAATGAGCAGTTCTTC.

The CDR3 sequence: CASSQEGQINQPQHF. CDR3 in DNA: TGCGCCAGCAGCCAAGAGGGACAGATTAATCAGCCCCAGCATTTT. V usage is TRBV4-1 and J usage is TRBJ1-5; 7 positions match TRBD1. The CDR3 extends over 15 amino acids. J lost 4 bases, V lost 0 bases, and 3 bases had no gene match. The germline CDR1 and CDR2 sequences are MGHRA and YSYEKL.

The gene calls are TRBV7-2 and TRBJ1-2; D is uncertain. V lost 1 base to trimming and J lost 2 bases, with 2 bases between them. This CDR3 contains 12 residues. Germline V gene sequence: CDR1 SGHTA, CDR2 FQGNSA. DNA for the CDR3: TGTGCCAGCAGCTTAGACAACTATGGCTACACCTTC. It codes for CASSLDNYGYTF. The complete variable domain, with remaining parts taken from reference TRBV7-2 and TRBJ1-2, reads GAGVSQSPSNKVTEKGKDVELRCDPISGHTALYWYRQSLGQGLEFLIYFQGNSAPDKSGLPSDRFSAERTGGSVSTLTIQRTQQEDSAVYLCASSLDNYGYTFGSGTRLTVV.

This chain uses TRBV7-2 with TRBJ2-7; 9 positions agree with TRBD2. Unmatched junction bases numbered 10, after V lost 2 bases and J lost 2 bases. The CDR3 has 17 amino acids. Germline CDR1 reads SGHTA; CDR2 reads FQGNSA. In nucleotides, the CDR3 is TGTGCCAGCAGCTTACGGCTAGCGGGGATATCTACCTACGAGCAGTACTTC. Amino acid sequence: CASSLRLAGISTYEQYF.

The chain has TRBV6-5 and TRBJ2-5; 8 bases map to TRBD1. The CDR3 runs 14 residues. V dropped 7 bases and J dropped 1; count of bases not matched to a gene: 5. The V gene's germline CDR1 is MNHEY and CDR2 SVGAGI. DNA of the CDR3: TGTGCCAGCATGACAGGGGCTACCCAAGAGACCCAGTACTTC. As protein: CASMTGATQETQYF.

The rearrangement joins TRBV11-3 to TRBJ2-7; D possibly corresponds to TRBD1 (6 bases). V was trimmed by 1 base and J by 0 bases, leaving 13 bases between them. Germline V gene data show CDR1 as SGHNT and CDR2 as YENEEA. The length of the CDR3 is 16 residues. The chain's CDR3 is CASSLALDRTSYEQYF. CDR3 in DNA: TGTGCCAGCAGCTTAGCCCTGGACAGAACCTCCTACGAGCAGTACTTC.

The V call is TRBV6-5, the J call TRBJ2-7, with 11 bases matching TRBD2. Trimming cost V 4 bases and J 7 bases; bases outside gene matches: 9. Germline CDR1 and CDR2: MNHEY and SVGAGI. The CDR3 is 15 residues long. Written as DNA, the CDR3 is TGTGCCAGCAGTTCCGAATATAGCGGGAGGGGAGAGCAGTACTTC. This encodes CASSSEYSGRGEQYF.

In its sample, this clone was seen a few times. This chain joins TRBV5-1 and TRBJ2-5, with a possible D match to TRBD2 (6 bases). The CDR3 extends over 15 amino acids. The germline V gene has CDR1 SGHRS and CDR2 YFSETQ. V lost 4 bases, J lost 5 bases, and 18 bases lay in between. The DNA of the CDR3 is TGCGCCAGCAGCCCCAGCGGACGCGGGGTTGAGACCCAGTACTTC. Translating gives CASSPSGRGVETQYF. The full variable domain, its missing parts supplied by reference TRBV5-1 and TRBJ2-5, is KAGVTQTPRYLIKTRGQQVTLSCSPISGHRSVSWYQQTPGQGLQFLFEYFSETQRNKGNFPGRFSGRQFSNSRSEMNVSTLELGDSALYLCASSPSGRGVETQYFGPGTRLLVL.

This chain joins TRBV2 and TRBJ1-4, with a possible D match to TRBD1 (6 bases). Trimming pared 7 bases from V and 8 bases from J, leaving 17 bases between. The CDR3 sequence is 14 residues long. CDR1 and CDR2 from the germline V gene are SNHLY and FYNNEI. CDR3 sequence (DNA): TGTGCCAGCACCCTGACAGGAGGAGGAGAAAAACTGTTTTTT. Its protein product is CASTLTGGGEKLFF.

This rearrangement joins TRBV4-2 to TRBJ1-1; D is uncertain. Germline values: CDR1 LGHNA, CDR2 YNFKEQ. Trimming removed 0 bases from V and 4 bases from J, with 12 bases in between. This CDR3 has 15 residues. The CDR3 sequence is CASSQEVQYGTEAFF. CDR3 DNA sequence: TGTGCCAGCAGCCAAGAGGTCCAGTACGGCACTGAAGCTTTCTTT.

The chain uses TRBV10-3 and TRBJ2-2, with 13 positions matching TRBD2. V lost 6 bases, J lost 8 bases, and 3 bases stayed unmatched. CDR1 and CDR2 (germline): ENHRY, SYGVKD. The CDR3 loop spans 14 amino acids. CDR3 nucleotides: TGTGCCATCAGCGCGGGACTAGCGGGAGGGGAGCTGTTTTTT. Amino acid sequence: CAISAGLAGGELFF.

The V gene is TRBV18, the J gene TRBJ1-2, with D possibly matching TRBD1 (6 bases). The CDR3 sequence is 15 residues long. Trimming cost V 3 bases and J 0 bases, with 11 bases left between them. The germline V gene has CDR1 KGHSH and CDR2 LQKENI. The CDR3 coding sequence is TGTGCCAGCTCACCCGGACAGACTACTAACTATGGCTACACCTTC. Amino acid sequence: CASSPGQTTNYGYTF.

The chain employs TRBV11-2 and TRBJ2-1; 8 bases are shared with TRBD2. With 1 base clipped from V and 7 bases from J, the junction kept 3 bases outside the gene matches. Germline-derived CDR1 and CDR2 are SGHAT and FQNNGV. The CDR3 runs to 14 residues. CDR3 sequence reads: CASSLAGGPNEQFF. The CDR3 DNA sequence: TGTGCCAGCAGCTTAGCGGGAGGGCCGAATGAGCAGTTCTTC.

This clone appeared a few times. This rearrangement joins TRBV27 to TRBJ2-4, with D perhaps matching TRBD1 (7 bases). V was pared by 6 bases and J by 10 bases, with 16 bases between. CDR3 length equals 13 residues. From germline, CDR1 is MNHEY and CDR2 SMNVEV (reference sequence). CDR3 sequence: CASRRTGGGIQYF. In DNA form, the CDR3 reads TGTGCCAGCAGACGGACAGGAGGAGGGATTCAGTACTTC.

To note about this clone: Other DNA sequences in the sample encode the same CDR3. V usage is TRBV19 and J usage is TRBJ2-3; no clear D gene. The CDR3 has 11 amino acids. The V end was cut by 1 base, the J end by 4 bases, with 0 bases between. Per the germline V gene, CDR1 is LNHDA and CDR2 is SQIVND (reference sequence). CDR3 residues: CASSIADTQYF. The CDR3 DNA reads TGTGCCAGTAGTATAGCAGATACGCAGTATTTT.

This chain joins TRBV6-5 and TRBJ2-3, with D unclear. Per the germline V gene, CDR1 is MNHEY and CDR2 is SVGAGI. The CDR3 extends over 12 amino acids. The germline V and J ends were trimmed by 6 bases and 7 bases, with 11 bases remaining between them. CDR3 DNA sequence: TGTGCCAGCAGCTCCGTTGGTTATACGCAGTATTTT. This translates into CASSSVGYTQYF.

The chain links TRBV7-2 to TRBJ1-1, with unresolved D. This CDR3 contains 12 residues. With 5 bases removed from V and 10 bases from J, the gap between germline ends came to 14 bases. CDR1 and CDR2 (germline): SGHTA, FQGNSA. The CDR3 DNA sequence: TGTGCCAGCAGCCTGACGGGGTATGGAGCTTTCTTT. It specifies CASSLTGYGAFF.

This chain links TRBV30 with TRBJ2-3, with D possibly called TRBD1 or TRBD2 (5 bases each). The germline V and J ends were trimmed by 0 bases and 7 bases, with 8 bases remaining between them. Per the germline V gene, CDR1 is GTSNPN and CDR2 is SVGIG (reference sequence). CDR3 length: 12 amino acids. The CDR3 nucleotides are TGTGCCTGGAGTGTCGGGACCCATACGCAGTATTTT. Translation: CAWSVGTHTQYF.

The chain carries TRBV7-2 and TRBJ2-3; D may be TRBD1 (5 bases). There are 15 residues in the CDR3. Trimming cost V 1 base and J 2 bases, with 10 bases left between them. From germline, CDR1 is SGHTA and CDR2 FQGNSA. The CDR3 is CASSLGTLFTDTQYF. The CDR3 DNA reads TGTGCCAGCAGCTTAGGGACACTTTTCACAGATACGCAGTATTTT. Supplemented by reference TRBV7-2 and TRBJ2-3, the full variable domain reads GAGVSQSPSNKVTEKGKDVELRCDPISGHTALYWYRQSLGQGLEFLIYFQGNSAPDKSGLPSDRFSAERTGGSVSTLTIQRTQQEDSAVYLCASSLGTLFTDTQYFGPGTRLTVL.

The CDR3 DNA reads as TGTGCCAGCTATGAAAGCGGGGCAAGCTCCTACGAGCAGTACTTC. Residues: CASYESGASSYEQYF. This sequence joins TRBV6-1 and TRBJ2-7, with TRBD2 identical over 7 bases. Germline CDR1 reads MNHNS; CDR2 reads SASEGT. The CDR3 has 15 amino acids. V was clipped by 8 bases and J by 0 bases; unmatched bases: 10.

The rearrangement joins TRBV29-1 to TRBJ1-4; a possible D gene is TRBD1 (5 bases). Germline-derived CDR1 and CDR2 are SQVTM and ANQGSEA. The ends were cut back, 6 bases at V and 2 bases at J, with 10 bases in the middle. There are 13 residues in the CDR3. CDR3 sequence: CSVAKGTNEKLFF. Here the CDR3 DNA reads TGCAGCGTCGCTAAGGGGACTAATGAAAAACTGTTTTTT.

This chain links TRBV5-6 with TRBJ2-1; D remains ambiguous. Trimming shortened V by 0 bases and J by 8 bases, and 9 bases separated the two germline ends. The CDR3 contains 13 residues. Germline lookup yields CDR1 SGHDT and CDR2 YYEEEE. The CDR3 nucleotides are TGTGCCAGCAGCTTGGATCTCAGGTATGAGCAGTTCTTC. It is translated as CASSLDLRYEQFF.

This chain links TRBV7-8 with TRBJ1-3; no clear D gene. The CDR3 length is 14 residues. Trimming shortened V by 5 bases and J by 1 base, and 9 bases separated the two germline ends. From germline, CDR1 is SGHVS and CDR2 FQNEAQ. This CDR3 is CASSRIPSGNTIYF. CDR3 nucleotide sequence: TGTGCCAGCAGCCGGATCCCGTCTGGAAACACCATATATTTT.

The V gene is TRBV5-1, the J gene TRBJ1-2; D perhaps matches TRBD1 (5 bases). The CDR3 extends over 15 amino acids. Looked up from germline, CDR1 is SGHRS and CDR2 is YFSETQ. V was cut by 7 bases and J by 4 bases, with 20 bases left in between. In DNA form, the CDR3 reads TGCGCCAGCGCCCCCGGGGCACTGGGGAGCTATGGCTACACCTTC. Protein sequence: CASAPGALGSYGYTF.

This clone was picked up a small number of times. One end of the junction does not line up with germline, which may come from a read error. This chain connects TRBV7-7 to TRBJ2-1; 8 bases map to TRBD2. This CDR3 is 16 amino acids long. Germline CDR1 SSHAT, CDR2 FNYEAQ (reference sequence). CDR3 DNA: TGTGCTAGCAGCTTAGACCTAGCGGGTGGGGTCAATGAGCAGTTCTTC. It is translated as CASSLDLAGGVNEQFF.

The J gene is TRBJ2-1, the V gene TRBV15; 9 nucleotides match TRBD1. The CDR3 covers 15 residues. The V and J ends lost 3 bases and 2 bases, in that order; junction bases with no gene match: 2. Germline assignment: CDR1 LNHNV and CDR2 YYDKDF (reference sequence). This chain's CDR3 is CATSSRDRAYNEQFF. The DNA for the CDR3 is TGTGCCACCAGCAGCCGGGACAGGGCCTACAATGAGCAGTTCTTC.

The chain combines TRBV29-1 with TRBJ2-1; TRBD2 agrees at 14 bases. CDR1 SQVTM and CDR2 ANQGSEA come from the germline V gene. The V segment lost 5 bases and the J segment 0 bases; nucleotides outside the gene matches: 12. The CDR3 spans 19 residues. CDR3 bases: TGCAGCGTTTCTCTCCCCCGACTAGCGGGAGGGCCCTCCTACAATGAGCAGTTCTTC. Its translation is CSVSLPRLAGGPSYNEQFF.

V gene TRBV15 combines with J gene TRBJ1-2; unclear D gene. Deletions cut 0 bases from V and 5 bases from J, with 4 bases between. The CDR3 is made up of 12 amino acids. CDR1 is LNHNV and CDR2 is YYDKDF in the germline V gene (reference sequence). For the CDR3, the DNA is TGTGCCACCAGCAGAGATCGGTATGGCTACACCTTC. As protein: CATSRDRYGYTF.

The rearrangement links TRBV6-5 to TRBJ2-7; TRBD2 agrees at 9 bases. Trimming at V came to 5 bases and at J to 6 bases, leaving 8 bases not matched to a gene. CDR3 size: 14 residues. Germline V gene sequence: CDR1 MNHEY, CDR2 SVGAGI. The CDR3 DNA reads TGTGCCAGCAGTGACAGCGGGAGGCCCATCGAGCAGTACTTC. This sequence encodes CASSDSGRPIEQYF.